The T cell receptor (beta chain) described here comes from a study of cytomegalovirus exposure and HLA in healthy donors. Trimming shortened V by 4 bases and J by 0 bases, and 20 bases separated the two germline ends. The CDR3 contains 17 residues. The germline V gene has CDR1 SGHRS and CDR2 YFSETQ. This PCR relied on a set of 60 Vbeta primers and 13 Jbeta primers. Only in-frame clones appear in the TCRdb table, and some are missing; sequencing was by immunoSEQ multiplex PCR. Among 150,000 or so clones listed, 84% were seen once. The chain recombines TRBV5-1 with TRBJ2-7, with a possible D match to TRBD1 (5 bases). The origin of this receptor is a boy aged 2-9 years in good health and CMV-seronegative. Sequencing was performed on PBMCs. The CDR3: CASSLGRYRSPSYEQYF. In DNA, the CDR3 is TGCGCCAGCAGCCTCGGTCGGTACAGGTCTCCCTCCTACGAGCAGTACTTC.